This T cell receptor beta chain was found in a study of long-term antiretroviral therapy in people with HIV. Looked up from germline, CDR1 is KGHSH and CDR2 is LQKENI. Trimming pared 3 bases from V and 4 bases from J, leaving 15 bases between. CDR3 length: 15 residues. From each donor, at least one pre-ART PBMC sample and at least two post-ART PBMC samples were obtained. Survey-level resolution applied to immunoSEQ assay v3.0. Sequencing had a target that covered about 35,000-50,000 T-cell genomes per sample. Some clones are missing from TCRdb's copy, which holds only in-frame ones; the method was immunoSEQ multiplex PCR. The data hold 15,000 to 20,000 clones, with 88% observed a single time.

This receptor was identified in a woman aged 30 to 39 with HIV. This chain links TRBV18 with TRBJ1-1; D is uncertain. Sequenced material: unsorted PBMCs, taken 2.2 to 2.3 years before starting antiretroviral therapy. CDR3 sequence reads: CASSPPPVTGTEAFF. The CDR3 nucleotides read TGTGCCAGCTCACCCCCCCCAGTAACGGGCACTGAAGCTTTCTTT.